This T cell receptor beta chain emerged from a study of blood T cell repertoires in COVID-19. Study in general: Whether acute or convalescent, the COVID-19 samples came from the United States, Italy and Spain. Sources were T cells, B-cell-depleted T cells, or PBMCs; the material itself was cDNA or gDNA.

In the original processing: It was from reference gene primer amplification that nucleated cell counts were estimated. Assay: immunoSEQ multiplex PCR; the TCRdb copy retains only in-frame clones and omits some. That table gives V, J and clone size, and the DNA gave D and trimming. The sample contains more than 90,000 clones, 85% of which appear only once. This clone was detected once. Source material: peripheral blood. This TCR came from a woman in her seventies with active or convalescent COVID-19.

The CDR3 nucleotides are TGCGCCAGCAGCCTCGGTGGGCGTGAGCTGTTTTTT. It encodes CASSLGGRELFF. This chain uses TRBV5-1 with TRBJ2-2; D is undetermined. V was clipped by 4 bases and J by 11 bases, with 12 bases between them. There are 12 residues in the CDR3. Germline assignment: CDR1 SGHRS and CDR2 YFSETQ.